This T cell receptor beta chain was observed in a study of radiation and T cells in renal cell carcinoma. The study's findings and limits: In blood, top tumor clones expanded by 2 weeks, shrinking by 4.

TCRdb keeps only in-frame clones here, not all; method: immunoSEQ multiplex PCR. The sample holds about 150,000 clones, approximately 90% seen once. Concerning this clone itself: Its antigen is unknown.

The time point here: blood 2 weeks post-SBRT. The treatment is: 15 Gy SBRT to primary tumor, nephrectomy 4 weeks later. After SBRT, blood was collected at 2 and 4 weeks, plus baseline. The tumor was a clear cell renal cell carcinoma. This TCR was recovered from a woman aged 45-65 years with renal cell carcinoma. The sequences come from blood, collected from a patient whose treatment included radiotherapy and nephrectomy.

The CDR3 reads CASSVAGVGNTIYF. The CDR3 nucleotides read TGTGCCAGCAGCGTAGCAGGGGTCGGAAACACCATATATTTT. The chain carries TRBV9 and TRBJ1-3, with a possible D match to TRBD1 (6 bases). Trimming stripped 0 bases from V and 4 bases from J, with 8 bases between. Germline V gene sequence: CDR1 SGDLS, CDR2 YYNGEE. This CDR3 is 14 amino acids long.